This T cell receptor (beta chain) was identified in a study of follicular helper T cells after annual influenza vaccination (dated by TCRdb to between 2016 and 2019). Study-wide context: Blood was drawn on days 0, 7 and 28 after each seasonal influenza vaccination. Some subjects were followed across successive annual vaccinations spanning the 2013-2014, 2014-2015 and 2015-2016 seasons to study recall of cTfh clones. One week after vaccination, a second recruited cohort of roughly 11 subjects (Table S1) displayed a similar ICOS+CD38+ cTfh response. Multi-year samples were obtained from about 6 subjects, with two vaccination seasons covered for a few subjects and three seasons covered for two subjects. Samples from 2013-2014 were cryopreserved, whereas samples from 2015 were processed immediately after collection.

What the research found in general, with its limitations: Successive annual vaccinations recalled a recurrent oligoclonal ICOS+CD38+ cTfh response that contained tetramer and AIM influenza-specific clonotypes. Day 7 ICOS+CD38+ clones were most often found later in ICOS-CD38- cTfh, suggesting that subset may serve as a memory reservoir. Only roughly 9.5-20% of analyzed cells yielded productive TCRB sequences, so sampling of rare clonotypes was not possible. ICOS+CD38+ cTfh clonality correlated with the frequency of that population, and its change correlated with the change in circulating plasmablast frequency.

Library construction relied on the immunoSEQ multiplex PCR assay. Adaptive Biotechnologies carried out TCRB amplification, library preparation, sequencing and preliminary bioinformatics at Survey level resolution. TCRB sequencing used multiplex PCR amplification of genomic DNA from sorted cTfh populations. Concerning the study's data processing: In R, clonality was calculated as 1 minus the normalized Shannon entropy, and the Gini index was computed using the R package ineq. Overlap score was defined as the summed counts of shared sequences divided by the total counts of all sequences in both compared samples. Significance of shared clonotypes was assessed by Fisher's exact test, with a theoretical repertoire of 10^7 TCRB sequences assumed. Sourced from immuneACCESS, this table was stored by TCRdb with only in-frame sequences that have V and J called. A share of the clones is absent; for the studies checked, an unresolved V gene accounts for under half, and the remainder has no known explanation. V and J calls and clone size are given by that table; D and trimming were obtained from the DNA. This sample gives 7,000 to 10,000 clones in total; roughly 80% of them show up just once. Roughly 3.5% of the sample is taken by the ten largest.

Reading the label with the study, this specimen's time point is: 2014-2015 season, 7 days after vaccination. Adults were given seasonal inactivated influenza vaccine (Fluvarix), and sorted blood CD4 subsets were followed by TCRB sequencing before and after vaccination. To be eligible, subjects had to be community-dwelling and could not have received an influenza vaccine during the previous 6 months. Exclusions included influenza vaccine contraindications, substance abuse, HIV/AIDS, active malignancy, immunomodulatory medication and active illness such as respiratory infection. Per time point, between roughly 40 and 100 mL of blood was sampled. Circulating Tfh were defined as non-naive CD4+CXCR5+PD-1+ cells and sorted into ICOS+CD38+ and ICOS-CD38- fractions. PBMC were isolated using Ficoll-Paque PLUS or SepMate separation. Before DNA extraction, cell subsets were sorted from PBMC on a BD FACS Aria.

This clone was seen only once. Its antigen is currently not known. Qualities for individual bases were not recorded, and no much larger clone is one base off. This TCR came from an adult who received the influenza vaccine. The sample here was CXCR5+ CD38- circulating T follicular helper cells from blood, taken 7 days after influenza vaccination. The cell subset or site label, as the study defines it: circulating Tfh, non-naive CD4+CXCR5+PD-1+ (ICOS+CD38+ or ICOS-CD38-).

The nucleotide sequence reads as follows: TGTGCCGGACACCAAGGCGAGACCTACGAGCAGTACTTC. This yields the protein CAGHQGETYEQYF. Rearrangement joined TRBV27 to TRBJ2-7; TRBD1 is possibly the D segment (5 matching bases). From the germline V gene (reference sequence), CDR1 is MNHEY and CDR2 is SMNVEV. Trimming takes 11 bases from V and 2 bases from J, and the germline ends sit 16 bases apart. Spanning cysteine to phenylalanine, the CDR3 consists of 13 amino acids. Here the CDR3 DNA is all that survives: 39 bases in frame from base 1.